Listed here are 25 T cell receptor beta chains from one sample, sequenced in a study of identifying expanded T cells in peripheral blood (dated by TCRdb to the late 2010s). Libraries were constructed by the immunoSEQ multiplex PCR assay. As stored in TCRdb, this immuneACCESS dataset retains in-frame rearrangements with V and J assigned. A fraction of the clones does not appear; measured against another copy, unresolved V genes explain less than half of the discrepancy, and the remainder lacks a known reason. The sample records about 100,000 clones, more than 70% of which are singletons. The leading ten clones occupy 13% to 15% of the sample. The sequenced sample was blood. All receptors derive from a person aged 18 to 70 in good health.

The chain is built from TRBV29-1 and TRBJ2-1; 9 bases match TRBD2. This CDR3 is built from 14 residues. The V gene's germline CDR1 is SQVTM and CDR2 ANQGSEA. V lost 7 bases, J lost 5 bases, and 9 bases stayed unmatched. The CDR3 region is CSASWGLANNEQFF. CDR3 coding DNA: TGCAGCGCCTCCTGGGGACTAGCAAACAATGAGCAGTTCTTC.

This clone was seen once. The rearrangement joins TRBV5-1 to TRBJ2-6; D is undetermined. V shed 0 bases and J shed 2 bases, with 9 bases lying between them. This CDR3 contains 16 residues. Per the germline V gene, CDR1 is SGHRS and CDR2 is YFSETQ. Here the CDR3 reads CASSLEGAPGANVLTF. CDR3 sequence (DNA): TGCGCCAGCAGCTTGGAGGGTGCTCCTGGGGCCAACGTCCTGACTTTC.

The J gene is TRBJ2-5, the V gene TRBV2; D remains unclear. CDR1 is SNHLY and CDR2 is FYNNEI in the germline V gene. Trimming took off 8 bases at V and 7 bases at J, with 8 bases between the two ends. This CDR3 spans 10 amino acids. CDR3 in amino acids: CASAVGTQYF. In DNA, the CDR3 is TGTGCCAGCGCAGTAGGGACCCAGTACTTC.

The chain combines TRBV6-4 with TRBJ1-1, with D hard to call. Germline V CDR1 and CDR2: MRHNA, SNTAGT. The CDR3 totals 15 residues. The V and J ends lost 0 bases and 0 bases respectively, with 8 bases between them. In nucleotides, the CDR3 is TGTGCCAGCAGTGACTCCGCCCCCTTGAACACTGAAGCTTTCTTT. It is translated as CASSDSAPLNTEAFF.

CDR3 sequence reads: CASSLYWGSYEQYF. The DNA for the CDR3 is TGTGCCAGCAGCTTGTATTGGGGCTCCTACGAGCAGTACTTC. This chain connects TRBV5-6 to TRBJ2-7, with D uncertain. The CDR3 runs 14 residues. Germline values: CDR1 SGHDT, CDR2 YYEEEE. Trimming pared 1 base from V and 0 bases from J, leaving 8 bases between.

The rearrangement joins TRBV7-2 to TRBJ1-4, with D possibly TRBD1 on 6 matching bases. From germline, CDR1 is SGHTA and CDR2 FQGNSA. V was clipped by 5 bases and J by 5 bases, with 15 bases between them. The CDR3 covers 15 residues. DNA for the CDR3: TGTGCCAGCAGCCGCGGGACACTCGGGAATGAAAAACTGTTTTTT. Its translation is CASSRGTLGNEKLFF. Full variable domain (remainder filled in from reference TRBV7-2 and TRBJ1-4): GAGVSQSPSNKVTEKGKDVELRCDPISGHTALYWYRQSLGQGLEFLIYFQGNSAPDKSGLPSDRFSAERTGGSVSTLTIQRTQQEDSAVYLCASSRGTLGNEKLFFGSGTQLSVL.

For the CDR3, the DNA is TGTGCCAGTAGTATTAGTGTGGGGTCCTACAATGAGCAGTTCTTC. This encodes CASSISVGSYNEQFF. The chain couples TRBV19 to TRBJ2-1; D not certain. This CDR3 region has 15 residues. CDR1 is LNHDA, CDR2 SQIVND, per germline (reference sequence). Trimming took off 3 bases at V and 1 base at J, with 10 bases between the two ends.

The chain has TRBV19 and TRBJ1-4, with 10 bases identical to TRBD1. This CDR3 has 15 amino acids. V lost 5 bases and J lost 5; bases outside the gene matches: 5. Germline-derived CDR1 and CDR2 are LNHDA and SQIVND (reference sequence). CDR3 nucleotide sequence: TGTGCCAGTAGTCCTAGGACAGGGGGAAATGAAAAACTGTTTTTT. Translation gives CASSPRTGGNEKLFF. Filled out from reference TRBV19 and TRBJ1-4, the complete variable domain reads DGGITQSPKYLFRKEGQNVTLSCEQNLNHDAMYWYRQDPGQGLRLIYYSQIVNDFQKGDIAEGYSVSREKKESFPLTVTSAQKNPTAFYLCASSPRTGGNEKLFFGSGTQLSVL.

The V call is TRBV6-1, the J call TRBJ2-3; a weak D match, TRBD2 (7 bases). CDR1 and CDR2 from the germline V gene are MNHNS and SASEGT. Trimming shortened V by 4 bases and J by 2 bases, and 16 bases separated the two germline ends. The CDR3 covers 16 residues. The chain's CDR3 is CASSVRAGALTDTQYF. The CDR3 DNA follows: TGTGCCAGCAGTGTCCGGGCGGGGGCCCTCACAGATACGCAGTATTTT.

V is TRBV21-1 and J is TRBJ2-7. TRBV21-1 is termed a pseudogene. The CDR3 spans 18 residues. The CDR3 nucleotides read TGTGCCAGCAGCAAAAGAAGAGAGACCCTTTTTTTTCGTGACGAGCAGTACTTC. Protein product: CASSKRRETLFFRDEQYF.

V and J are TRBV7-9 and TRBJ1-1; TRBD1 aligns across 9 bases. The CDR3 length is 17 residues. Trimming at V came to 4 bases and at J to 2 bases, leaving 11 bases not matched to a gene. Germline V CDR1 and CDR2: SEHNR, FQNEAQ (reference sequence). The CDR3 nucleotides are TGTGCCAGCAGCTCATACTCCGGGACAGGGTATAACACTGAAGCTTTCTTT. This sequence encodes CASSSYSGTGYNTEAFF.

The chain uses TRBV4-3 and TRBJ1-2; tentatively, D is TRBD1 (6 bases). The CDR3 covers 15 residues. From germline, CDR1 is LGHNA and CDR2 YSLEER. V lost 4 bases and J lost 7, with 19 bases in between. The chain's CDR3 is CASSPDKGQGFGYTF. The CDR3 DNA sequence: TGCGCCAGCAGCCCAGACAAGGGGCAGGGGTTTGGCTACACCTTC.

DNA for the CDR3: TGTGCCAGCAGCTTAAGGAGAACAGGGAAAACTGGAAACACCATATATTTT. Its protein is CASSLRRTGKTGNTIYF. This chain joins TRBV7-9 and TRBJ1-3; tentatively, D is TRBD1 (6 bases). This CDR3 region has 17 residues. V gave up 2 bases and J gave up 2 bases, with 16 bases separating them. Germline CDR1 SEHNR, CDR2 FQNEAQ (reference sequence).

Of note for this clone: Other DNA sequences within the sample encode an identical CDR3. This rearrangement joins TRBV27 to TRBJ2-5, with 7 bases fitting TRBD1. CDR3 size: 15 residues. CDR1 is MNHEY, CDR2 SMNVEV, per germline (reference sequence). Germline trimming cut 6 bases from V and 4 bases from J; bases unmatched to any gene: 11. The CDR3 region has the DNA TGTGCCAGCAGCCCACGGGGCGCAGGGGGAGAGACCCAGTACTTC. This gives the protein CASSPRGAGGETQYF.

This clone appeared many times. V is TRBV19 and J is TRBJ1-1; no definite D call. V was shortened by 0 bases and J by 2 bases, with 7 bases between the two germline ends. CDR1 LNHDA and CDR2 SQIVND come from the germline V gene (reference sequence). The CDR3 covers 14 residues. In DNA, the CDR3 is TGTGCCAGTAGTATAGATGGCAGAAACACTGAAGCTTTCTTT. It is translated as CASSIDGRNTEAFF.

V gene TRBV19 combines with J gene TRBJ2-7, with 7 bases lining up with TRBD2. Per germline, CDR1 LNHDA and CDR2 SQIVND (reference sequence). J lost 6 bases, V lost 3 bases, and 14 bases had no gene match. CDR3 length: 16 amino acids. The CDR3 sequence: CASSINGGGRIGEQYF. The DNA for the CDR3 is TGTGCCAGTAGTATTAATGGAGGCGGGAGAATCGGCGAGCAGTACTTC.

CDR3 residues: CATSWQHTGELFF. The DNA for the CDR3 is TGCGCCACCTCCTGGCAGCACACCGGGGAGCTGTTTTTT. The chain links TRBV10-2 to TRBJ2-2; no clear D gene. The CDR3 extends over 13 amino acids. The V gene's germline CDR1 is WSHSY and CDR2 SAAADI. Trimming left V 10 bases short and J 3 bases short, with 12 bases between.

As DNA, the CDR3 is TGTGCCAGTAGTATTAAGGGACAGGGGTCCGGGACCCAGTACTTC. It is translated as CASSIKGQGSGTQYF. The J gene is TRBJ2-5, the V gene TRBV19, with 10 bases lining up with TRBD1. The CDR3 covers 15 residues. V dropped 3 bases and J dropped 7; count of bases not matched to a gene: 8. The germline V gene has CDR1 LNHDA and CDR2 SQIVND (reference sequence).

The rearrangement uses TRBV7-9 and TRBJ2-7; 9 bases align to TRBD1. The germline CDR1 and CDR2 sequences are SEHNR and FQNEAQ (reference sequence). The junction had 8 bases not matched to a gene; V was cut back by 4 bases and J by 1 base. This CDR3 is built from 16 residues. The CDR3, as DNA: TGTGCCAGCAGCTCCCCTATGGGACAGGGATCCTACGAGCAGTACTTC. It yields the protein CASSSPMGQGSYEQYF.

This clone has only a few counts. The chain couples TRBV10-3 to TRBJ1-2; tentative D call: TRBD1 (5 bases). The CDR3 runs to 12 residues. Germline values: CDR1 ENHRY, CDR2 SYGVKD. The V end was cut by 8 bases, the J end by 7 bases, with 14 bases between. Here the CDR3 DNA reads TGTGCCATCCCATCGGGGGGTACTGGCTACACCTTC. As protein: CAIPSGGTGYTF.

The chain joins TRBV28 to TRBJ1-4; TRBD1 is a possible D gene (6 bases). This CDR3 has 16 amino acids. The ends were cut back, 3 bases at V and 2 bases at J, with 13 bases in the middle. Per germline, CDR1 MDHEN and CDR2 SYDVKM. CDR3 bases: TGTGCCAGCAGTTTGGGCAGGGGAAGGACTAATGAAAAACTGTTTTTT. It encodes CASSLGRGRTNEKLFF.

This clone was seen a few times. The V call is TRBV7-9, the J call TRBJ1-5; perhaps TRBD1 as D (5 bases). From germline, CDR1 is SEHNR and CDR2 FQNEAQ (reference sequence). Between the trimmed V and J ends, which lost 10 bases and 9 bases, there was a span of 16 bases. This CDR3 is 12 amino acids long. The CDR3 nucleotides are TGTGCCACCCGGGGGGATTCGGGGCCCCAGCATTTT. This gives the protein CATRGDSGPQHF.

The rearrangement links TRBV2 to TRBJ1-5, with 7 nucleotides matching TRBD1. Germline loops: CDR1 SNHLY, CDR2 FYNNEI. V lost 5 bases and J lost 6; bases outside the gene matches: 7. The CDR3 has 14 residues. CDR3 nucleotides: TGTGCCAGCAGTATTGACAGGGTAGTTCAGCCCCAGCATTTT. Translating it yields CASSIDRVVQPQHF. Filled out from reference TRBV2 and TRBJ1-5, the complete variable domain reads EPEVTQTPSHQVTQMGQEVILRCVPISNHLYFYWYRQILGQKVEFLVSFYNNEISEKSEIFDDQFSVERPDGSNFTLKIRSTKLEDSAMYFCASSIDRVVQPQHFGDGTRLSIL.

This sequence joins TRBV5-4 and TRBJ1-6; D unclear. Looked up from germline, CDR1 is SGHNT and CDR2 is YYREEE (reference sequence). V was clipped by 0 bases and J by 7 bases, with 11 bases between them. The CDR3 is 15 amino acids. The CDR3 DNA sequence: TGTGCCAGCAGCTTGGAAGGGTTCCCAAATTCACCCCTCCACTTT. Translation: CASSLEGFPNSPLHF.

The chain combines TRBV14 with TRBJ2-7, with 10 positions matching TRBD1. The CDR3 contains 19 residues. Germline V gene lookup returns CDR1 SGHDN and CDR2 FVKESK. The V and J ends lost 4 bases and 3 bases, in that order; junction bases with no gene match: 18. The DNA of the CDR3 is TGTGCCAGCAGCCGCCTCGGGACAGGGGATCTTTCTATGTTCTACGAGCAGTACTTC. Residues: CASSRLGTGDLSMFYEQYF.